This T cell receptor (beta chain) was sequenced during a study of shared clonotypes between healthy human individuals. The CDR3 extends over 13 amino acids. CDR1 and CDR2 from the germline V gene are GTSNPN and SVGIG (reference sequence). V was trimmed by 5 bases and J by 7 bases, leaving 15 bases between them. How the authors handled the data: As immunoSEQ supplied junction-only sequences (without quality scores), filtering differed. Produced via immunoSEQ multiplex PCR; TCRdb's table is partial and in-frame only. V, J and clone size derive from that table, while D and trimming were established from the DNA sequence. The data contain 1,400,000 or so clones, 98% of them seen just once; the ten biggest clones take up 0.36%.

The sequencing input was naive CD4+ T cells sorted from blood. Subset of the sample: CD45RA+ positively selected. The TCR comes from a man younger than 45 in good health. The chain has TRBV30 and TRBJ1-5, with a tentative D call TRBD1 (6 bases). This chain's CDR3 is CAWERGHGQPQHF. DNA for the CDR3: TGTGCCTGGGAGCGGGGGCACGGCCAGCCCCAGCATTTT.